This T cell receptor (beta chain) originates from a study of T cells after yellow fever vaccination. In the study overall: When fractions had low cell numbers, they were prepared with SMART-Seq v4 Ultra Low Input.

This clonotype was seen more than once but under ten times. Its antigen is currently unknown. Whole-study findings and limits: Most primary-vaccination clones reappeared after the booster (about 97% CD4, approximately 88% CD8). Abundant contaminating clonotypes from the bulk population could appear in FACS-sorted repertoires.

Production of TCR cDNA was by 5'RACE template switching, which also added a universal primer site and UMIs. TCRdb reanalysed the 5' RACE reads using MiXCR and keeps one entry per CDR3 protein. The sample lists 300,000 or so distinct CDR3 sequences, approximately 8% occurring once. The sequence came from a man between 18 and 35 years old who received the YFV17D yellow fever vaccine. The specimen was PBMCs, collected roughly 47 days after the first yellow fever vaccination.

This CDR3 is CASSSKLVSIDTQYF. CDR3 bases: TGTGCCAGCAGTTCCAAACTAGTTTCTATAGATACGCAGTATTTT. The V call is TRBV28, the J call TRBJ2-3; TRBD2 is a possible D gene (5 bases). V gave up 4 bases and J gave up 5 bases, with 16 bases separating them. Germline V CDR1 and CDR2: MDHEN, SYDVKM. This CDR3 contains 15 residues.